Following are 23 T cell receptor beta chains from one sample sequenced in a study of tumor-infiltrating lymphocytes in primary liver carcinoma. A constant-region primer primed TCR beta cDNA synthesis from 500 ng of total RNA. Three rounds of nested multiplex PCR with slightly modified ARM-PCR produced TCR beta libraries. Two initial PCR rounds of approximately 10 cycles each paired TRBV1-TRBV30 forward primers with a C-beta reverse primer. TCRdb processed the multiplex PCR reads anew with MiXCR; each CDR3 protein has one entry. The table includes about 200,000 distinct CDR3 sequences, approximately 65% detected once. Unsorted whole blood yielded blood RNA, and germline DNA was extracted as well. Sequenced material: peripheral blood. These receptors originate from a woman aged 55 to 70 with primary liver carcinoma and hepatitis B virus infection.

This clonotype was seen many times. The chain is built from TRBV5-5 and TRBJ2-3, with D tentatively TRBD2 (5 bases). Germline V gene lookup returns CDR1 SGHKS and CDR2 YYEKEE (reference sequence). The CDR3 runs 13 residues. The V end was cut by 5 bases, the J end by 2 bases, with 9 bases between. The CDR3 bases are TGTGCCAGCAGTCTGGAGGCCACAGATACGCAGTATTTT. Its protein is CASSLEATDTQYF.

In this sample, this clonotype turned up many times. The chain carries TRBV11-2 and TRBJ2-5; D is possibly TRBD1 (6 bases). Trimming stripped 3 bases from V and 4 bases from J, with 21 bases between. CDR3 size: 17 residues. Per germline, CDR1 SGHAT and CDR2 FQNNGV. The CDR3 DNA reads TGTGCCAGCAGCTTGGGGACGGGGCACAGGGCGGGAGAGACCCAGTACTTC. Translation gives CASSLGTGHRAGETQYF.

The chain joins TRBV11-2 to TRBJ2-3; TRBD2 matches at 10 bases. Per germline, CDR1 SGHAT and CDR2 FQNNGV. The CDR3 spans 18 residues. The ends lost 1 base at V and 0 bases at J; junction bases unmatched: 7. CDR3 nucleotide sequence: TGTGCCAGCAGCTTAGTAGCGGGGGGCTTCGCTAGCACAGATACGCAGTATTTT. This sequence encodes CASSLVAGGFASTDTQYF.

Turning to this clonotype: The junction does not match germline at one end; this may be a read error. V is TRBV11-1 and J is TRBJ2-2; tentative D call: TRBD2 (5 bases). Germline CDR1 SGHAT, CDR2 FQDESV (reference sequence). CDR3 length equals 14 residues. This CDR3 is CASKPSPDTGELFF. The CDR3 DNA follows: TGTGCCAGCAAACCGAGCCCTGACACCGGGGAGCTCTTTTTT.

This clonotype was found a few times. This chain links TRBV7-9 with TRBJ2-2, with 8 bases fitting TRBD1. The CDR3 totals 16 residues. The J segment lost 5 bases and the V segment lost 4 bases, leaving 9 bases of the junction unmatched. Germline CDR1 and CDR2: SEHNR and FQNEAQ (reference sequence). The CDR3 coding sequence is TGTGCCAGCAGCTCCGACAGGGGAGGTGAAACCGGGGAGCTGTTTTTT. Encoded protein: CASSSDRGGETGELFF.

To note about this clonotype: Mismatch with germline at one junction end may stem from a read error. The genes are TRBV29-1 and TRBJ1-1; no firm D call. Germline V gene data show CDR1 as SQVTM and CDR2 as ANQGSEA. The CDR3 runs 12 residues. CDR3 loop: CTVQPANTEALF. In DNA form, the CDR3 reads TGCACCGTGCAGCCGGCGAACACTGAAGCTCTCTTT.

V is TRBV5-1 and J is TRBJ2-7; weak D call: TRBD2 (6 bases). V shed 4 bases and J shed 1 base, with 15 bases lying between them. From germline, CDR1 is SGHRS and CDR2 YFSETQ. CDR3 length: 15 amino acids. The DNA of the CDR3 is TGCGCCAGCAGCACATCCGGGGGACGATCCTACGAGCAGTACTTC. The encoded protein is CASSTSGGRSYEQYF.

The chain links TRBV24-1 to TRBJ2-2; 12 bases are shared with TRBD2. There are 19 residues in the CDR3. Germline V gene sequence: CDR1 KGHDR, CDR2 SFDVKD. The trim removed 5 bases at V and 6 bases at J, leaving 15 bases unmatched. The CDR3: CATSALTGTGTSGPGELFF. The CDR3 bases are TGTGCCACCAGTGCCCTGACAGGGACCGGGACTAGCGGGCCCGGGGAGCTGTTTTTT.

Concerning this clonotype: A read error is possible here, since a much larger clone lies one base away. J is TRBJ1-2 and V is TRBV28; TRBD1 is a possible D gene (5 bases). Between the trimmed V and J ends, which lost 5 bases and 7 bases, there was a span of 17 bases. CDR3 size: 14 residues. The germline CDR1 and CDR2 sequences are MDHEN and SYDVKM. The CDR3 DNA reads as TGTGCCAGCAGTCTCACCGGGGCAGGACGTGGCTACACCTTC. This translates into CASSLTGAGRGYTF.

In the case of this clonotype: Germline is not matched at one junction end, which may reflect a read error. The chain joins TRBV6-2 or TRBV6-3 to TRBJ2-1; D may be TRBD1 or TRBD2 (6 bases each). The CDR3 has 14 amino acids. The germline V gene encodes CDR1 MNHEY and CDR2 SVGEGT. The CDR3 region is CASRTMGGGNEQLF. For the CDR3, the DNA is TGTGCCAGCAGAACCATGGGGGGCGGGAATGAGCAGCTCTTC.

About this clonotype: A much larger clone sits a single nucleotide away, making a read error possible. V usage is TRBV29-1 and J usage is TRBJ1-1; 7 nucleotides align to TRBD1. CDR1 is SQVTM and CDR2 is ANQGSEA in the germline V gene. The CDR3 contains 11 residues. V lost 7 bases, J lost 7 bases, and 6 bases stayed unmatched. CDR3 amino acids: CSGGQINEAFF. The CDR3 nucleotides are TGCAGCGGGGGACAGATAAATGAAGCTTTCTTT. The full variable domain, completed using reference TRBV29-1 and TRBJ1-1, is SAVISQKPSRDICQRGTSLTIQCQVDSQVTMMFWYRQQPGQSLTLIATANQGSEATYESGFVIDKFPISRPNLTFSTLTVSNMSPEDSSIYLCSGGQINEAFFGQGTRLTVV.

CDR3 coding DNA: TGTGCCAGCAGCCCGGGACAGCGCAACACCGGGGAGCTGTTTTTT. Translated, it gives CASSPGQRNTGELFF. V is TRBV28 and J is TRBJ2-2, with 7 bases fitting TRBD1. The CDR3 is 15 amino acids. Looked up from germline, CDR1 is MDHEN and CDR2 is SYDVKM. J lost 2 bases, V lost 6 bases, and 6 bases had no gene match.

A note on this clonotype: Its ends do not fully match the called genes, so a read error is possible. CDR3: CVSSNIQGNEQFF. The CDR3 coding sequence is TGTGTCAGCAGCAACATACAGGGCAATGAGCAGTTCTTC. This chain connects TRBV7-9 to TRBJ2-1, with D possibly TRBD1 on 6 matching bases. CDR3 length: 13 residues. CDR1 is SEHNR, CDR2 FQNEAQ, per germline (reference sequence).

The gene calls are TRBV18 and TRBJ2-5, with D possibly TRBD2 on 5 matching bases. The CDR3 runs 14 residues. V was trimmed by 3 bases and J by 5 bases, leaving 13 bases between them. CDR1 is KGHSH, CDR2 LQKENI, per germline. The CDR3 nucleotides read TGTGCCAGCTCACCGGAGGATTTGCGGGAGACCCAGTACTTC. Translating gives CASSPEDLRETQYF.

Worth noting for this clonotype: The junction and the germline gene differ at one end; a read error may be behind it. The genes are TRBV11-2 and TRBJ1-1, with 10 positions matching TRBD1. The germline V gene encodes CDR1 SGHAT and CDR2 FQNNGV. There are 15 residues in the CDR3. Here the CDR3 DNA reads TGTGCCAACAGCTTAACTAGGACAGGGGGTCACGAAGCTTTCTTT. This codes for CANSLTRTGGHEAFF.

Comments on this clonotype: A much bigger clone sits one base away, suggesting this may be a read error. The chain employs TRBV6-1 and TRBJ1-1; D is ambiguous. Germline-derived CDR1 and CDR2 are MNHNS and SASEGT. V gave up 5 bases and J gave up 4 bases, with 14 bases separating them. The CDR3 spans 14 residues. The chain's CDR3 is CASSTTIGSTEAFF. CDR3 nucleotides: TGTGCCAGCAGTACGACCATAGGGAGCACTGAAGCTTTCTTT.

A remark on this clonotype: Possible read error: a much larger clone is one base away. This chain joins TRBV21-1 and TRBJ2-3; the D call of TRBD2 is as the table states it, not checked on the DNA. TRBV21-1 is a listed pseudogene. This CDR3 is 20 amino acids long. This CDR3 is CASSDGLLAGGGSGTDTQYF. As DNA, the CDR3 is TGTGCCAGCAGCGATGGCCTACTAGCGGGAGGTGGGAGTGGCACAGATACGCAGTATTTT.

In its sample, this clonotype was seen many times. V gene TRBV7-8 combines with J gene TRBJ1-1; no clear D. V was pared by 0 bases and J by 0 bases, with 11 bases between. There are 16 residues in the CDR3. Germline V CDR1 and CDR2: SGHVS, FQNEAQ. CDR3 DNA sequence: TGTGCCAGCAGCTTAGCGGCGAGAAACATGAACACTGAAGCTTTCTTT. This translates into CASSLAARNMNTEAFF.

This chain joins TRBV11-2 and TRBJ2-7; D perhaps matches TRBD2 (5 bases). Trimming removed 7 bases from V and 3 bases from J, with 16 bases in between. This CDR3 contains 14 residues. Germline V CDR1 and CDR2: SGHAT, FQNNGV. The CDR3 is CASILARVGYEQYF. The CDR3 bases are TGTGCCAGCATCCTAGCTAGGGTTGGCTACGAGCAGTACTTC.

Regarding this clonotype: A single base separates this from a much larger clone, so it may be a read error. V usage is TRBV10-3 and J usage is TRBJ2-3; no clear D gene. The CDR3 runs 16 residues. Deletions cut 4 bases from V and 1 base from J, with 15 bases between. In germline, CDR1 is ENHRY, CDR2 SYGVKD. The CDR3 is CAISGGIAGGTDTQYF. The CDR3 DNA reads as TGTGCCATCAGTGGGGGAATAGCCGGCGGCACAGATACGCAGTATTTT.

Of note for this clonotype: Lacking the conserved final phenylalanine or tryptophan, this CDR3 likely reflects a read error. The limits of the CDR3 on the DNA are not certain, so only TCRdb's listed CDR3 is given. The rearrangement uses TRBV11-2 and TRBJ2-2. Germline loops: CDR1 SGHAT, CDR2 FQNNGV. The CDR3 is 16 residues long, counting both termini. CDR3 sequence reads: CASSLLSLQNTGELFL.

There are many counts of this clonotype. V gene TRBV5-6 combines with J gene TRBJ1-4, with 9 bases lining up with TRBD1. This CDR3 has 15 residues. In germline, CDR1 is SGHDT, CDR2 YYEEEE. V shed 4 bases, J shed 8 bases, and the junction held 9 bases outside the gene matches. The CDR3: CASSGRTGAYEKLFF. The CDR3 nucleotides read TGTGCCAGCAGCGGGAGGACAGGGGCGTACGAAAAACTGTTTTTT.

Notes on this clonotype: The conserved final phenylalanine or tryptophan is absent from the CDR3, which likely points to a read error. The chain employs TRBV5-4 and TRBJ2-7, with TRBD1 matching 8 bases. This CDR3 has 14 amino acids. CDR1 is SGHNT and CDR2 is YYREEE in the germline V gene (reference sequence). CDR3 in amino acids: CDSSPRTGLSEQYY. The CDR3 coding sequence is TGTGACAGCAGCCCCCGGACAGGGTTATCTGAGCAGTACTAC.